The rows below give T cell receptor beta chains drawn from one sample of a study of T cells after yellow fever vaccination. TCRdb fed the 5' RACE reads into MiXCR, producing one record per CDR3 protein. The data hold about 550,000 distinct CDR3 sequences, with 15% to 20% observed a single time. Source: PBMCs, taken 15 days after the yellow fever booster vaccination. Receptors were obtained from a man under 40 who received the YFV17D yellow fever vaccine. The CDR3 runs from the conserved cysteine through the conserved F or W. The size of a clone is reported for some rows only, either as once, few or many, or as a class for expanded clones.

abundance	v_gene	j_gene	CDR3aa
few	TRBV4-3	TRBJ2-4	CASSQDGGRDKNIQYF
-	TRBV3-1	TRBJ2-5	CASRLSGRPETQYF
-	TRBV20-1	TRBJ1-5	CSAVPPGGNQPQHF
few	TRBV27	TRBJ1-5	CASSIGGAGQPQHF
-	TRBV6-1	TRBJ1-6	CASQGQINSPLHF
few	TRBV10-3	TRBJ2-5	CAISELLAGGPGETQYF
few	TRBV29-1	TRBJ1-1	CSVEGKKAEAFF
few	TRBV7-2	TRBJ2-7	CASSVGPGFSEQYF
-	TRBV30	TRBJ2-5	CAWSVGGAQYF
-	TRBV12-3/TRBV12-4	TRBJ1-5	CASRLDRLQPQHF
-	TRBV20-1	TRBJ2-7	CSANFKREGLRQYF
few	TRBV14	TRBJ2-7	CASSQPGLASYEQYF
-	TRBV5-1	TRBJ2-2	CASSLGSLGSGVAANTGELFF
few	TRBV29-1	TRBJ2-2	CSVTSGNTGELFF
few	TRBV5-1	TRBJ1-6	CASSFARHNSPLHF
-	TRBV11-2	TRBJ2-1	CASSIGTGLDNEQFF
-	TRBV30	TRBJ1-1	CAWSRGRGAFF
-	TRBV19	TRBJ2-3	CASSPLAQTSVDTQYF
few	TRBV5-1	TRBJ1-4	CASSLDRNNEKLFF
-	TRBV11-2	TRBJ2-5	CASSLPPGTSGVGGETQYF
few	TRBV30	TRBJ1-1	CAWSDARGAFF
-	TRBV4-3	TRBJ1-2	CASSQVVGIYGYTF
-	TRBV6-1	TRBJ2-1	CASRNGPSNEQFF
-	TRBV7-2	TRBJ2-1	CASSLMQSYNEQFF
-	TRBV20-1	TRBJ2-5	CSATSGTGGLETQYF
few	TRBV24-1	TRBJ2-5	CATSDHRGETQYF
-	TRBV20-1	TRBJ2-3	CSASPIGGTGITDTQYF
-	TRBV20-1	TRBJ2-1	CSARISGLDYNEQFF
-	TRBV12-5	TRBJ1-1	CASGSDRMNTEAFF
few	TRBV7-9	TRBJ2-2	CASSPSRGSGELFF
-	TRBV7-6	TRBJ2-5	CASSLAKKTQYF
-	TRBV6-1	TRBJ2-5	CASSVIGAGEETQYF
few	TRBV20-1	TRBJ2-1	CSARTSGPYNEQFF
-	TRBV14	TRBJ2-1	CASSARAGRSYNEQFF
few	TRBV12-3/TRBV12-4	TRBJ2-1	CASRKGLVAYNEQFF
few	TRBV6-1	TRBJ2-5	CASGTGGMETQYF
few	TRBV10-3	TRBJ2-3	CAISPAEAPDTQYF
-	TRBV29-1	TRBJ2-3	CSFRTSMSADTQYF
few	TRBV6-1	TRBJ2-1	CASWTSAGGYEQFF
-	TRBV20-1	TRBJ2-7	CSAGFSGSTYEQYF
-	TRBV4-3	TRBJ2-1	CASSQDIIGSYNEQFF
few	TRBV10-3	TRBJ2-3	CAISESGARADTQYF
few	TRBV7-9	TRBJ2-7	CASSSASYEQYF
many	TRBV29-1	TRBJ2-1	CSAVLAGSYNEQFF
-	TRBV7-2	TRBJ2-3	CASSLDRRSGDTQYF
-	TRBV5-1	TRBJ2-5	CASTPGTAETQYF
few	TRBV7-6	TRBJ1-3	CASSRGAGVGNTIYF
-	TRBV20-1	TRBJ1-5	CSARQGSVQPQHF
few	TRBV7-9	TRBJ2-1	CASSQLGTGGRNEQFF
-	TRBV29-1	TRBJ2-1	CSVDSSYNEQFF
-	TRBV20-1	TRBJ1-4	CSALRRGDEKLFF
-	TRBV9	TRBJ2-1	CASSVLTSRGSNEQFF
few	TRBV7-2	TRBJ2-1	CAGGWNEQFF
few	TRBV14	TRBJ2-4	CASSQGTRQYF
few	TRBV23-1	TRBJ2-3	CATISSNTDTQYF
few	TRBV7-9	TRBJ2-7	CASSLGGGRSEQYF
-	TRBV5-1	TRBJ1-6	CASSLVIQGAGSPLHF
few	TRBV13	TRBJ2-4	CASSRTKNIQYF
-	TRBV9	TRBJ2-3	CASSPGLVEGQYF